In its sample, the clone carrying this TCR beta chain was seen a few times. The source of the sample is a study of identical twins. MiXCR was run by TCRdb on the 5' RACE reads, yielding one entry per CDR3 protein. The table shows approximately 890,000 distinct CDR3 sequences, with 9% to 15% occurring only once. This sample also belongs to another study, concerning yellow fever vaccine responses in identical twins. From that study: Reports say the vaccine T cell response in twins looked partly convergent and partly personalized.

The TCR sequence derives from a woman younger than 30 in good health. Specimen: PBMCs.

CDR3 region: CASSTGQGGNSPLHF. The CDR3 nucleotides are TGCGCCAGCAGCACGGGACAGGGAGGTAATTCACCCCTCCACTTT. The chain recombines TRBV5-1 with TRBJ1-6, with 9 bases lining up with TRBD1. With V trimmed by 4 bases and J by 6 bases, 5 bases remained unmatched. The CDR3 length is 15 residues. The germline V gene has CDR1 SGHRS and CDR2 YFSETQ.